This TCR beta chain came from a study of blood T cells in healthy people across ages. In germline, CDR1 is MNHEY, CDR2 SVGAGI. CDR3 length: 13 residues. The V end lost 7 bases, the J end lost 1 base, and 10 bases lay between the germline ends. Broader study findings: The long-lived group displayed more naive CD4+ cells, plus higher diversity, than the aged donors did. A roughly linear age-dependent decrease characterized TCR beta diversity per million T cells.

A sample-barcoded 5' primer and a J-beta primer mix were used in a second PCR of roughly 6 to 12 cycles. From the 5' RACE reads, TCRdb called clonotypes with MiXCR, one entry per CDR3 protein. This table has hundreds of thousands of distinct CDR3 sequences, approximately 52% appearing once. Comment on this clonotype: The target antigen is unknown.

This receptor was taken from a woman older than 75 in good health. The specimen sequenced was blood. The chain couples TRBV6-5 to TRBJ1-2; D perhaps matches TRBD1 (5 bases). For the CDR3, the DNA is TGTGCCAGCAACCGGGGGTTTAACTATGGCTACACCTTC. This sequence encodes CASNRGFNYGYTF.